This T cell receptor (beta chain) was documented in a study of T cell clonality in common variable immunodeficiency. Study results and limitations: CVID subjects showed higher TCRbeta clonality than healthy controls. Reportedly, TCR beta sequences from common variable immunodeficiency showed fewer deletions and N-nucleotide insertions. Compared with controls, CVID subjects had fewer shared TCRbeta clones.

Sequenced by immunoSEQ multiplex PCR; TCRdb stores in-frame clones only, minus some. Found here are around 24,000 clones, no singletons; the ten largest cover approximately 25%. CVID subjects were neither ill nor on immunomodulatory or immunosuppressive medication at sampling. This clone was counted at least ten times. Its cognate antigen is unknown. The read terminates 3 residues ahead of where the CDR3 ends, so the germline J gene completes it. CDR3 length equals 15 residues. The ends were cut back, 4 bases at V and 2 bases at J, with 15 bases in the middle. Germline V gene sequence: CDR1 MGHRA, CDR2 YSYEKL.

Input material: peripheral blood mononuclear cells. The chain carries TRBV4-1 and TRBJ2-7; D is possibly TRBD2 (5 bases). The source of this sequence is a human donor with common variable immunodeficiency. Incomplete CDR3 DNA: TGCGCCAGCAGCCCCAAAGCGCCTAGCCCCTACGAG. This translates into CASSPKAPSPYE. The CDR3 in its entirety is CASSPKAPSPYEQYF.